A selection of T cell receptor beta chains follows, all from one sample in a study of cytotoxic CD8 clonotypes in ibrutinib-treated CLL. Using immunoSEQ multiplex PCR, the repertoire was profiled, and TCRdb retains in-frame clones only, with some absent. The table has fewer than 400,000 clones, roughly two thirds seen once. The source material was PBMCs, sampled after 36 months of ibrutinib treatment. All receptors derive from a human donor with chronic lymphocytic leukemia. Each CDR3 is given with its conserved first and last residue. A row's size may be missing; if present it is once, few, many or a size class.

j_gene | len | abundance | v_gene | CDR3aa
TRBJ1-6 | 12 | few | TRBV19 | CASRERELPLHF
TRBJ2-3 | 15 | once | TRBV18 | CASSSTSPSTDTQYF
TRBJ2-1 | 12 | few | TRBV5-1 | CASSAKGYEQFF
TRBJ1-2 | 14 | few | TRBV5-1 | CASTVGTPNYGYTF
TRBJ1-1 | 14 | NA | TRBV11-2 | CASSLGMGNTEAFF
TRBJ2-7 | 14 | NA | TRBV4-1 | CASSQVDRAYEQYF
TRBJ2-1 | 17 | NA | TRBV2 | CASSTPSGRLSYNEQFF
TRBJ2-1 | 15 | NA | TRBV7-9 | CASSLDGTSGREQFF
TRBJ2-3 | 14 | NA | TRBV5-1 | CASVLAGATDTQYF
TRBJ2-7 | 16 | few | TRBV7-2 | CASSSLQRTGNYEQYF